This note documents a single T cell receptor (beta chain) sequence. These data come from a study of blood T cell repertoires in COVID-19. Whole-study context: Sites in the United States, Italy and Spain provided acute and convalescent COVID-19 samples. T cells, B-cell-depleted T cells, or PBMCs provided the cDNA or gDNA that served as material.

How the authors handled the data: Nucleated cell number was recorded as an estimate derived from reference gene primer amplification. Sequencing used immunoSEQ multiplex PCR; TCRdb keeps in-frame clones, though not all of them. The V and J calls and clone size are taken from that table; D and trimming were inferred from the DNA. The sample includes fewer than 300,000 clones, around 89% of them seen just once. From germline, CDR1 is SGHNT and CDR2 YYREEE (reference sequence). V dropped 4 bases and J dropped 7 bases, with 9 bases sitting between them. The CDR3 covers 13 residues. J is TRBJ1-6 and V is TRBV5-4; perhaps TRBD1 as D (5 bases). The material sequenced was peripheral blood. This TCR came from a man aged 55 to 70 who had recovered from COVID-19. DNA of the CDR3: TGTGCCAGCAGCAACAGGTCCAATTCACCCCTCCACTTT. As protein: CASSNRSNSPLHF.